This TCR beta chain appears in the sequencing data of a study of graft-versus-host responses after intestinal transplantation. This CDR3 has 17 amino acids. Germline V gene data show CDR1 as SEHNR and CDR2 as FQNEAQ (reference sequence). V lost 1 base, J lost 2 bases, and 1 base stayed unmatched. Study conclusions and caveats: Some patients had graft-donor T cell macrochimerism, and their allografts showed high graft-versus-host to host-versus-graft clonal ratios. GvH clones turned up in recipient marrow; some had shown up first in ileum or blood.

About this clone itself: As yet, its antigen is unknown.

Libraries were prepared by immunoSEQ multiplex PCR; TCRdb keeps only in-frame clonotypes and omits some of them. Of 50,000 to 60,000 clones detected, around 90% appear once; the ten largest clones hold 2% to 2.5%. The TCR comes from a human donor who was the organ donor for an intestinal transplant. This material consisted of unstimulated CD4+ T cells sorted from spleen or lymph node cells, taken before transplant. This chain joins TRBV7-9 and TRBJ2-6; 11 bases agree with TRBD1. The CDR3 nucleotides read TGTGCCAGCAGCTTAGGGACAGGGGGCGCTGGGGCCAACGTCCTGACTTTC. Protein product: CASSLGTGGAGANVLTF.